These 4 T cell receptor beta chains came from one sample sequenced in a study of blood T cells in healthy people across ages. Using a J-beta primer mix together with a sample-barcoded 5' primer, a second PCR was run for about 6 to 12 cycles. From the 5' RACE reads, TCRdb called clonotypes with MiXCR, one entry per CDR3 protein. The sample holds approximately 690,000 distinct CDR3 sequences; about 53% are singletons and the top ten take roughly 34%. Sequenced: blood. Receptors originate from a man aged 55 to 70 in good health.

Only a few counts were recorded for this clonotype. The rearrangement links TRBV20-1 to TRBJ1-4; possible D gene TRBD1, 5 bases. The V gene lost 1 base and the J gene lost 4 bases, with 10 bases spanning the gap. Germline V gene data show CDR1 as DFQATT and CDR2 as SNEGSKA (reference sequence). CDR3 size: 14 residues. CDR3: CSARGQIFNEKLFF. In nucleotides, the CDR3 is TGCAGTGCTAGAGGACAGATTTTTAATGAAAAACTGTTTTTT.

In its sample, this clonotype was seen many times. This chain uses TRBV7-2 with TRBJ1-1, with D possibly matching TRBD1 (6 bases). V lost 5 bases and J 3 bases, leaving 13 bases between the germline ends. This CDR3 has 14 amino acids. Germline V CDR1 and CDR2: SGHTA, FQGNSA. The CDR3 sequence: CASSKLGGDTEAFF. DNA of the CDR3: TGTGCCAGCAGCAAGCTCGGGGGCGACACTGAAGCTTTCTTT.

This clonotype was seen more than once but under ten times. This rearrangement joins TRBV20-1 to TRBJ2-1; no definite D call. Germline V lookup: CDR1 DFQATT, CDR2 SNEGSKA (reference sequence). CDR3 length: 14 amino acids. Trimming cost V 5 bases and J 4 bases, with 15 bases left between them. CDR3 sequence reads: CSAWAARRYNEQFF. CDR3 DNA: TGCAGTGCTTGGGCAGCTCGTAGGTACAATGAGCAGTTCTTC.

This clonotype came up a few times. One end of the junction does not line up with germline, which may come from a read error. The chain joins TRBV4-2 to TRBJ2-1; D may be TRBD1 (6 bases). This CDR3 contains 16 residues. Germline V gene sequence: CDR1 LGHNA, CDR2 YNFKEQ. CDR3: CASSQQGAHPYNEQFF. DNA of the CDR3: TGTGCTAGCAGCCAACAGGGAGCCCACCCCTACAATGAGCAGTTCTTC.